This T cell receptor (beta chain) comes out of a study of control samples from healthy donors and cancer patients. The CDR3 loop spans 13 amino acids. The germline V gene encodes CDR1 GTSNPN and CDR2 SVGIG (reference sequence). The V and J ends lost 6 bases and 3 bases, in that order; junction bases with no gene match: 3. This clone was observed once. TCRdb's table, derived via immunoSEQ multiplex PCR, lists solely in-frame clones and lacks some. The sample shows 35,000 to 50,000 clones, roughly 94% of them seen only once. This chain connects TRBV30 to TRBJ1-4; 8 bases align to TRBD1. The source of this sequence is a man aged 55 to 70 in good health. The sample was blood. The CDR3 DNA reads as TGTGCCTGCCAGGGACAGGCTAATGAAAAACTGTTTTTT. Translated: CACQGQANEKLFF.